This T cell receptor beta chain came from a study of PD-L1 blockade in urothelial cancer. Study at large: Males with urothelial cancer arising in the bladder constituted about 85% of the roughly 29 patients. Between 0 and 3 chemotherapy regimens preceded treatment for each patient. Blood analyses occurred 3 weeks (second dose) and 6 weeks post treatment start.

V dropped 1 base and J dropped 2 bases, with 12 bases sitting between them. The CDR3 loop spans 15 amino acids. Germline values: CDR1 MGHRA, CDR2 YSYEKL. Method: immunoSEQ multiplex PCR; TCRdb's copy keeps in-frame clones and lacks some. The sample shows roughly 16,000 clones, around 90% of them seen only once. Each patient contributed between 1 and 8 total time points of blood mononuclear cells, pretreatment and during treatment. The chain employs TRBV4-1 and TRBJ2-7, with a possible D match to TRBD1 (6 bases). Sequenced here: PBMCs, sampled around atezolizumab (anti-PD-L1) treatment. The sequence was obtained from a man in his fifties or sixties with urothelial cancer. The CDR3 reads CASSQGWGPPYEQYF. The CDR3 bases are TGCGCCAGCAGCCAAGGATGGGGGCCGCCCTACGAGCAGTACTTC.